At least ten counts were recorded for the clone carrying this T cell receptor beta chain. This sample is part of a study of T-cell reconstitution after alpha-beta-depleted transplantation in children. The TCRbeta library incorporated unique molecular identifiers. TCRdb redid the calling of the PCR reads with MiXCR, one entry per CDR3 protein. The data show over 200,000 distinct CDR3 sequences, roughly 9% seen once. Germline loops: CDR1 LGHNA, CDR2 YNFKEQ. Trimming took off 4 bases at V and 6 bases at J, with 25 bases between the two ends. The CDR3 extends over 18 amino acids. This rearrangement joins TRBV4-2 to TRBJ2-1; a weak D match, TRBD2 (6 bases). This clonotype was obtained from a human donor who donated a stem cell graft to a child with acute lymphoblastic leukemia. The sequencing here drew on PBMCs from the stem cell graft donor, taken from the stem cell graft. The chain's CDR3 is CASSLYPGDATSVNEQFF. The CDR3 DNA is TGTGCCAGCAGCCTCTACCCGGGGGACGCAACCTCGGTCAATGAGCAGTTCTTC.